The text below deals with one T cell receptor (beta chain). Its cognate antigen has yet to be identified. No base quality values were provided; no much bigger clone lies one nucleotide off. The data derive from a study of OX40 agonist ivuxolimab in advanced cancers. The study in broad terms: The costimulatory receptor OX40 (CD134) was targeted by ivuxolimab, a fully human IgG2 agonistic monoclonal antibody. Of the roughly 52 dose-escalation patients, hepatocellular carcinoma was present in some 19, melanoma in around 15, renal cell carcinoma in 9 and head and neck cancer in 9. Prior anti-PD-1, anti-PD-L1 or anti-CTLA-4 therapy was permitted, and approximately 41% of dose-escalation patients had received checkpoint inhibitors. Intravenous ivuxolimab was administered to patients every 2 weeks at six dose levels: 0.01, 0.1, 0.3, 1.5, 3 and 10 mg/kg. The paper describes the monotherapy dose-escalation part (N ≈ 51 patients) of the phase I trial of ivuxolimab. In the dose-escalation cohort, 65% to 90% of patients were male, and the mean age was around 60 years, with a range of about 20 to 79. Peripheral TCRbeta sequencing aimed to test whether ivuxolimab altered TCR sequence diversity and caused clonal T-cell expansion. Three dose-escalation patients achieved partial responses, one with hepatocellular carcinoma and two with cutaneous melanoma.

Inclusive of the bounding cysteine and phenylalanine, the CDR3 is 13 residues long. The entry retains the CDR3 DNA only, 39 bases that are in frame from base 1. As encoded in the germline V gene, CDR1 is MDHEN while CDR2 is SYDVKM. At the junction V is shortened by 7 bases and J by 12 bases, with 19 bases in between. To sequence the TCRbeta CDR3 region, genomic DNA was isolated from the sorted cells. TCRbeta CDR3 regions were sequenced using the immunoSEQ Assay. In its TCRdb copy, this immuneACCESS table keeps in-frame sequences only and misses some clones. Where compared with another copy, unresolved V genes explain less than half of these, and the others have no known cause. This sample lists about 83,000 clones; under 95% were detected once. The top ten constitute around 0.72% of the sample. Patients with a history of autoimmune disease or receiving systemic immunosuppression were excluded from the trial. Peripheral blood for TCR sequencing was drawn from every dose cohort at baseline, at cycle 4 day 1 and at cycle 7 day 1. Samples came from an open-label, multicenter, first-in-human phase I dose-escalation trial of ivuxolimab. Adults with locally advanced or metastatic melanoma, renal cell carcinoma, hepatocellular carcinoma or head and neck squamous cell carcinoma were enrolled in the trial. Before TCR sequencing, CD4+ and CD8+ T cells were separately sorted from peripheral blood.

Points the paper makes about the study in general: After ivuxolimab, more expanded clones were found on average in CD8+ T cells than in CD4+ T cells. Which antigens the clonally expanded peripheral T cells were specific for was not determined. In partial responders in the 0.1-3.0 mg/kg groups, normalized peripheral clonal expansion was found to be among the lowest, especially among CD8+ T cells. Clonal expansion of both CD4+ and CD8+ blood T cells was observed from baseline to week 6 at doses 0.1 to 3.0 mg/kg. Low levels of normalized T-cell clonal expansion were also shown by some nonresponding patients.

This clonotype originated in an adult with an advanced solid tumor such as melanoma, head and neck, liver or kidney cancer. Here the sequenced sample was CD4+ or CD8+ T cells sorted from blood, taken in a trial of the OX40 agonist ivuxolimab. The sequence is built from TRBV28 and TRBJ2-1, with a weak D call of TRBD1 (6 bases match). The DNA is TGTGCCAGCAACAAACAGGGACCCCCCGGGCAGTTCTTC. This yields the protein CASNKQGPPGQFF.